What follows are 12 T cell receptor beta chains derived from one specimen sequenced in a study of blood T cell repertoires in COVID-19. Sequencing was performed with immunoSEQ multiplex PCR; in TCRdb, only in-frame clones are kept and a portion is missing. This table has over 150,000 clones, more than 85% appearing once. The specimen was peripheral blood. The origin of the receptors is a man younger than 40 with acute or convalescent COVID-19.

The chain is built from TRBV4-1 and TRBJ1-2, with no clear D. Germline V gene data show CDR1 as MGHRA and CDR2 as YSYEKL. Trimming left V 0 bases short and J 4 bases short, with 15 bases between. The CDR3 has 16 residues. CDR3: CASSQDPAGGRYGYTF. For the CDR3, the DNA is TGCGCCAGCAGCCAAGATCCGGCAGGCGGGCGCTATGGCTACACCTTC.

This chain uses TRBV6-2 or TRBV6-3 with TRBJ2-1; D gene unclear. V lost 0 bases and J 10 bases, leaving 13 bases between the germline ends. Germline CDR1 is MNHEY and CDR2 is SVGEGT. The CDR3 has 14 residues. CDR3 amino acids: CASSYSRVVTEQFF. The CDR3 DNA sequence: TGTGCCAGCAGTTACTCTCGGGTGGTAACCGAGCAGTTCTTC.

The chain combines TRBV28 with TRBJ1-2, with 9 bases that match TRBD1. In germline, CDR1 is MDHEN, CDR2 SYDVKM. Trimming cost V 5 bases and J 5 bases; bases outside gene matches: 12. The CDR3 is 16 amino acids. CDR3 coding DNA: TGTGCCAGCAGTCCCTTTCTCCGGACAGGGGATTATGGCTACACCTTC. Encoded protein: CASSPFLRTGDYGYTF.

The chain is built from TRBV6-5 and TRBJ1-1; TRBD1 is a possible D gene (6 bases). Germline CDR1 and CDR2: MNHEY and SVGAGI. V lost 6 bases to trimming and J lost 1 base, with 15 bases between them. CDR3 length: 15 residues. This CDR3 reads CASSPGQLQNTEAFF. The CDR3 DNA sequence: TGTGCCAGCAGCCCCGGACAGTTACAGAACACTGAAGCTTTCTTT.

The chain combines TRBV6-5 with TRBJ1-5, with 7 bases that match TRBD1. Germline V CDR1 and CDR2: MNHEY, SVGAGI. Unmatched junction bases numbered 7, after V lost 3 bases and J lost 5 bases. The CDR3 contains 15 residues. The CDR3 reads CASSYRVQGDQPQHF. CDR3 sequence (DNA): TGTGCCAGCAGTTATAGAGTTCAGGGGGATCAGCCCCAGCATTTT.

V is TRBV7-9 and J is TRBJ2-3; D may be TRBD1 (6 bases). The CDR3 has 15 residues. Trimming stripped 4 bases from V and 4 bases from J, with 15 bases between. Germline V gene data show CDR1 as SEHNR and CDR2 as FQNEAQ (reference sequence). CDR3 residues: CASSSIQGFADTQYF. In nucleotides, the CDR3 is TGTGCCAGCAGCTCCATACAGGGCTTCGCAGATACGCAGTATTTT.

The V call is TRBV7-3, the J call TRBJ2-2, with 9 bases matching TRBD2. With 0 bases clipped from V and 6 bases from J, the junction kept 2 bases outside the gene matches. The V gene's germline CDR1 is SGHTA and CDR2 FQGTGA. The CDR3 runs 15 residues. Written as DNA, the CDR3 is TGTGCCAGCAGCTTAACCCTAGCGGGATCCGGGGAGCTGTTTTTT. It is translated as CASSLTLAGSGELFF.

V usage is TRBV12-5 and J usage is TRBJ2-5; 13 nucleotides agree with TRBD2. The germline CDR1 and CDR2 sequences are LGHNT and FRNRAP. CDR3 length: 16 residues. J gave up 5 bases and V 1 base, and 4 bases lay outside the gene matches. The DNA for the CDR3 is TGTGCTAGTGGTTTGGGAACTAGCGGGGGGGATGAGACCCAGTACTTC. Amino acids: CASGLGTSGGDETQYF.

The chain joins TRBV5-1 to TRBJ1-4; perhaps TRBD1 as D (5 bases). Germline V gene lookup returns CDR1 SGHRS and CDR2 YFSETQ. The CDR3 runs to 16 residues. V dropped 1 base and J dropped 7 bases, with 17 bases sitting between them. The CDR3 DNA reads TGCGCCAGCAGCTTGACAGTAGTCCAGGGCGGTGAAAAACTGTTTTTT. Protein: CASSLTVVQGGEKLFF.

The chain couples TRBV11-1 to TRBJ2-5; 12 nucleotides line up with TRBD2. J lost 4 bases, V lost 6 bases, and 9 bases had no gene match. Germline CDR1 SGHAT, CDR2 FQDESV (reference sequence). The CDR3 sequence is 16 residues long. The CDR3 here is CASRTSGGFGGETQYF. DNA of the CDR3: TGTGCCAGCAGGACTAGCGGGGGATTTGGAGGAGAGACCCAGTACTTC.

V and J are TRBV6-5 and TRBJ2-3; 8 nucleotides agree with TRBD1. Germline trimming cut 9 bases from V and 4 bases from J; bases unmatched to any gene: 9. The CDR3 has 14 residues. Germline loops: CDR1 MNHEY, CDR2 SVGAGI. The DNA for the CDR3 is TGTGCCAGTTCCCTGCAGGGGGCCCCAGATACGCAGTATTTT. Residues: CASSLQGAPDTQYF.

The chain links TRBV12-3 or TRBV12-4 to TRBJ1-1; D perhaps matches TRBD1 (5 bases). The CDR3 loop spans 12 amino acids. V lost 3 bases, J lost 9 bases, and 11 bases lay in between. CDR3 in amino acids: CASSLVRAQAFF. The CDR3 bases are TGTGCCAGCAGTTTGGTCAGGGCCCAAGCTTTCTTT.